The clone carrying this TCR beta chain appeared a single time. This entry is derived from a study of T cells in narcolepsy. Sequenced by immunoSEQ multiplex PCR; TCRdb stores in-frame clones only, minus some. The sample contains about 35,000 clones, more than 75% of which appear only once. Germline assignment: CDR1 SGHRS and CDR2 YFSETQ. Trimming stripped 3 bases from V and 5 bases from J, with 18 bases between. This CDR3 has 16 amino acids. The sequence came from a human donor in good health. The V and J genes are TRBV5-1 and TRBJ2-1; either TRBD1 or TRBD2 may supply D (5 bases each). The sequenced sample was memory (CD45RA-) CD4+ T cells from blood. CDR3 coding DNA: TGCGCCAGCAGCTGGGAGAGGGGTTCTTACCACAATGAGCAGTTCTTC. Amino acids: CASSWERGSYHNEQFF.